Included here is one T cell receptor (beta chain) sequence, with context. This sample was included in a study of blood T cell repertoires in COVID-19. Study information: Specimens from acute and convalescent COVID-19 originated in the United States, Italy and Spain. In each case, the material was cDNA or gDNA derived from T cells, B-cell-depleted T cells, or PBMCs.

The authors' processing: Estimates of nucleated cell counts were drawn from the amplification of reference gene primers. Generated by immunoSEQ multiplex PCR, the TCRdb table keeps only in-frame clones and is missing some. That table gives V, J and clone size, and the DNA gave D and trimming. The sample holds 140,000 to 150,000 clones; about 90% are singletons and the top ten take about two fifths. The receptor was isolated from a middle-aged man who had recovered from COVID-19. The sample comprised peripheral blood.

The CDR3 nucleotides read TGCGCCAGCAGCCGAGGGGACAGGGGGTCCTACGAGCAGTACTTC. It is translated as CASSRGDRGSYEQYF. The chain employs TRBV5-1 and TRBJ2-7; TRBD1 matches 11 bases. CDR1 is SGHRS, CDR2 YFSETQ, per germline. This CDR3 has 15 amino acids. V shed 4 bases and J 1 base; nucleotides not matched to a gene: 4.